A selection of T cell receptor beta chains follows, all from one sample in a study of T cells in Graves' hyperthyroidism and ophthalmopathy. TCRdb fed the multiplex PCR reads into MiXCR, producing one record per CDR3 protein. In the table there are some 510,000 distinct CDR3 sequences, more than 45% of which are singletons. Sequencing was performed on peripheral blood or thyroid tissue (not recorded which). These receptors were collected from a young woman with Graves' hyperthyroidism. CDR3s include the opening cysteine and the closing phenylalanine or tryptophan. The order of the fields is J gene, V gene, D gene, clone size, CDR3 length, CDR3 protein, CDR3 DNA. The D gene is left open where the match is weak. The listing skips clone size in some rows; elsewhere it reads once, few, many or a size class.

TRBJ2-7	TRBV4-3	.	.	14	CASSLVGVGYEQYF	TGCGCCAGCAGCCTTGTGGGTGTAGGTTACGAGCAGTACTTC
TRBJ1-1	TRBV6-5	.	.	13	CANSNRVDSEAFF	TGTGCCAACAGTAACCGGGTGGACTCTGAAGCTTTCTTT
TRBJ1-2	TRBV7-2	.	.	13	CASSSTQNYGYTF	TGTGCCAGCAGCTCGACACAAAACTATGGCTACACCTTC
TRBJ2-7	TRBV12-3/TRBV12-4	TRBD2	.	15	CASVAEEREDLEQYF	TGTGCCAGCGTAGCCGAAGAGCGGGAGGACCTCGAGCAGTACTTC
TRBJ1-4	TRBV7-6	.	.	15	CASSRGDRWYEKLFF	TGTGCCAGCAGCAGGGGGGACCGTTGGTATGAAAAACTGTTTTTT
TRBJ2-7	TRBV2	.	many	12	CASSSFTYEQYF	TGTGCCAGCAGTTCATTTACCTACGAGCAGTACTTC
TRBJ2-7	TRBV7-9	.	.	13	CATSLSVRNEQYF	TGTGCCACCAGCTTATCAGTTAGGAACGAGCAGTACTTC
TRBJ2-6	TRBV15	.	.	15	CATSPRVYGANVLTF	TGTGCCACCAGCCCCCGGGTCTACGGGGCCAACGTCCTGACTTTC
TRBJ2-5	TRBV20-1	TRBD2	.	16	CSARDRLAGSQETQYF	TGCAGTGCTAGAGATAGGCTAGCGGGATCTCAAGAGACCCAGTACTTC
TRBJ1-5	TRBV19	.	many	13	CASSVGINQPQHF	TGTGCCAGTAGTGTAGGGATCAATCAGCCCCAGCATTTT
TRBJ1-1	TRBV7-6	.	.	14	CASSQLGLNTEAFF	TGCGCCAGCAGCCAATTAGGGCTGAACACTGAAGCTTTCTTT
TRBJ1-5	TRBV24-1	TRBD1	few	17	CATTGQGASISNQPQHF	TGTGCCACCACGGGACAGGGGGCATCGATTAGCAATCAGCCCCAGCATTTT
TRBJ2-7	TRBV12-3/TRBV12-4	TRBD2	.	15	CASSLIAGDSHEQYF	TGTGCCAGCAGTTTAATTGCGGGAGATAGCCACGAGCAGTACTTC
TRBJ1-6	TRBV10-3	.	.	15	CAISESGGHGSPLHF	TGTGCCATCAGTGAGTCAGGGGGGCACGGTTCACCCCTCCACTTT
TRBJ2-5	TRBV7-2	TRBD1	.	15	CASSHPGQGIKTQYF	TGCGCCAGCAGCCATCCGGGACAGGGGATTAAGACCCAGTACTTC
TRBJ1-5	TRBV10-3	.	once	12	CAISEEGQPQHF	TGTGCCATCAGTGAGGAAGGTCAGCCCCAGCATTTT
TRBJ2-7	TRBV15	.	.	13	CATSSSSTYEQYF	TGTGCCACCAGCAGCTCTTCCACCTACGAGCAGTACTTC
TRBJ2-5	TRBV7-9	.	.	10	CASSIGGGDF	TGTGCCAGCAGTATAGGGGGAGGGGACTTC
TRBJ1-1	TRBV11-1	.	.	16	CASSFGIGQMNTEAFF	TGTGCCAGCAGCTTCGGGATCGGACAGATGAACACTGAAGCTTTCTTT
TRBJ1-1	TRBV29-1	.	.	11	CSVDTGMGAFF	TGCAGCGTTGATACAGGGATGGGGGCTTTCTTT
TRBJ1-1	TRBV2	.	once	14	CASSDPGHEGYAFF	TGTGCCAGCAGTGATCCCGGCCACGAGGGATACGCTTTCTTT
TRBJ1-5	TRBV7-6	.	.	12	CASSLAGSTEHF	TGTGCCAGCAGCTTGGCCGGCAGCACCGAGCATTTT
TRBJ1-2	TRBV7-9	TRBD1	.	16	CASSHPGTGGSYGYTF	TGTGCCAGCAGCCATCCCGGGACAGGGGGCTCCTATGGCTACACCTTC
TRBJ1-4	TRBV29-1	TRBD1	many	14	CSVSDRGGSEKLFF	TGCAGCGTTTCGGACAGGGGAGGCAGTGAAAAACTGTTTTTT
TRBJ1-2	TRBV24-1	.	many	13	CATSDIVGVGYTF	TGTGCCACCAGTGACATAGTCGGGGTTGGCTACACCTTC
TRBJ2-7	TRBV24-1	TRBD2	many	14	CATEAGEGTYEQYF	TGTGCCACGGAAGCCGGGGAGGGAACCTACGAGCAGTACTTC
TRBJ1-3	TRBV25-1	.	.	14	CASAIRNSGNTIYF	TGTGCCAGTGCTATTAGGAACTCTGGAAACACCATATATTTT
TRBJ1-2	TRBV7-2	.	.	13	CASSQWVTGGYTF	TGTGCCAGCAGTCAGTGGGTCACCGGCGGCTACACCTTC